The 15 T cell receptor beta chains presented below share a single source sample, sequenced in a study of blood T cell repertoires in COVID-19. Generated by immunoSEQ multiplex PCR, the TCRdb table keeps only in-frame clones and is missing some. The top ten hold 1.1% of the sample, which has 370,000 or so clones, roughly 86% seen once. Sequencing was performed on peripheral blood. These receptor sequences come from a human donor with acute or convalescent COVID-19. The donor label of this sample is uncertain.

This chain connects TRBV28 to TRBJ1-4, with TRBD1 as a possible D gene (6 bases). Germline V lookup: CDR1 MDHEN, CDR2 SYDVKM. V shed 7 bases and J shed 1 base, with 13 bases lying between them. The CDR3 loop spans 15 amino acids. This CDR3 reads CASKTGSRTNEKLFF. In DNA form, the CDR3 reads TGTGCCAGCAAAACAGGGAGTAGAACTAATGAAAAACTGTTTTTT.

This chain uses TRBV11-3 with TRBJ1-5; D possibly corresponds to TRBD1 (6 bases). Germline V gene sequence: CDR1 SGHNT, CDR2 YENEEA. The CDR3 runs 16 residues. V shed 5 bases and J shed 2 bases, with 16 bases lying between them. Written as DNA, the CDR3 is TGTGCCAGCAGCCCGAGGGGGGGGTATGGCAATCAGCCCCAGCATTTT. Its protein product is CASSPRGGYGNQPQHF.

V and J are TRBV10-3 and TRBJ2-1, with TRBD2 identical over 7 bases. The trim removed 8 bases at V and 7 bases at J, leaving 8 bases unmatched. The CDR3 runs to 13 residues. Germline V gene lookup returns CDR1 ENHRY and CDR2 SYGVKD. Here the CDR3 reads CAISSPSGNEQFF. The CDR3 nucleotides read TGTGCCATCTCAAGTCCTAGCGGAAATGAGCAGTTCTTC.

This clone has only one observation. The chain links TRBV28 to TRBJ1-1; D gene ambiguous. Looked up from germline, CDR1 is MDHEN and CDR2 is SYDVKM. The CDR3 contains 14 residues. Trimming left V 7 bases short and J 0 bases short, with 12 bases between. In nucleotides, the CDR3 is TGTGCCAGCATCCCTTCGAGGGTGAACACTGAAGCTTTCTTT. Protein: CASIPSRVNTEAFF.

The rearrangement links TRBV28 to TRBJ1-1; maybe TRBD1 (5 bases). Germline CDR1 MDHEN, CDR2 SYDVKM. The CDR3 extends over 14 amino acids. The V gene lost 5 bases and the J gene lost 3 bases, with 13 bases spanning the gap. CDR3 residues: CASSMLQGDTEAFF. The CDR3 DNA is TGTGCCAGCAGTATGTTGCAGGGTGACACTGAAGCTTTCTTT.

The CDR3 bases are TGTGCCAGCAGTGTAATAGGGGCTCAGAGGAACACTGAAGCTTTCTTT. The encoded protein is CASSVIGAQRNTEAFF. This sequence joins TRBV2 and TRBJ1-1; tentative D call: TRBD1 (5 bases). V was clipped by 4 bases and J by 1 base, with 16 bases between them. The CDR3 extends over 16 amino acids. Germline CDR1 SNHLY, CDR2 FYNNEI.

The rearrangement links TRBV28 to TRBJ2-5, with no clear D. The V end lost 2 bases, the J end lost 4 bases, and 5 bases lay between the germline ends. There are 12 residues in the CDR3. CDR1 and CDR2 from the germline V gene are MDHEN and SYDVKM. The CDR3 DNA sequence: TGTGCCAGCAGTTTAATCGGAGAGACCCAGTACTTC. Translated, it gives CASSLIGETQYF.

The rearrangement uses TRBV4-1 and TRBJ2-1; 9 bases agree with TRBD2. The CDR3 runs to 16 residues. Unmatched junction bases numbered 8, after V lost 3 bases and J lost 5 bases. The V gene's germline CDR1 is MGHRA and CDR2 YSYEKL. CDR3 nucleotide sequence: TGCGCCAGCAGCCAGGCCGTCTTAGCGGGGGACAATGAGCAGTTCTTC. It translates to CASSQAVLAGDNEQFF.

This sequence joins TRBV6-5 and TRBJ1-5, with D perhaps TRBD1 (6 bases). CDR3 length: 15 residues. V gave up 2 bases and J gave up 1 base, with 9 bases separating them. Looked up from germline, CDR1 is MNHEY and CDR2 is SVGAGI. This chain's CDR3 is CASSYADRSNQPQHF. CDR3 DNA: TGTGCCAGCAGTTACGCGGACAGAAGCAATCAGCCCCAGCATTTT.

Only one count was recorded for this clone. The chain uses TRBV7-7 and TRBJ1-5, with D uncertain. Germline-derived CDR1 and CDR2 are SSHAT and FNYEAQ (reference sequence). The CDR3 totals 17 residues. V was trimmed by 2 bases and J by 3 bases, leaving 17 bases between them. The CDR3, as DNA: TGTGCCAGCAGCTTAAGCGTCGGGAGTAAGGCCAATCAGCCCCAGCATTTT. Protein: CASSLSVGSKANQPQHF. The variable domain in full, with the rest retrieved from reference TRBV7-7 and TRBJ1-5, is GAGVSQSPRYKVTKRGQDVTLRCDPISSHATLYWYQQALGQGPEFLTYFNYEAQPDKSGLPSDRFSAERPEGSISTLTIQRTEQRDSAMYRCASSLSVGSKANQPQHFGDGTRLSIL.

The chain couples TRBV30 to TRBJ2-7, with 7 nucleotides matching TRBD2. Per germline, CDR1 GTSNPN and CDR2 SVGIG (reference sequence). Unmatched junction bases numbered 11, after V lost 5 bases and J lost 4 bases. This CDR3 is built from 14 residues. As DNA, the CDR3 is TGTGCCTGGGCCGGCGGGGGTCATCGTTACGAGCAGTACTTC. This translates into CAWAGGGHRYEQYF.

This chain joins TRBV3-1 (or the pseudogene TRBV3-2) and TRBJ2-7, with D uncertain. The CDR3 runs to 14 residues. V lost 0 bases to trimming and J lost 6 bases, with 12 bases between them. Germline V lookup: CDR1 LGHDT, CDR2 YNNKEL (reference sequence). CDR3 amino acids: CASSQDPIVAEQYF. CDR3 sequence (DNA): TGTGCCAGCAGCCAAGATCCGATTGTGGCCGAGCAGTACTTC.

The genes are TRBV24-1 and TRBJ2-7; D may be TRBD2 (5 bases). Germline loops: CDR1 KGHDR, CDR2 SFDVKD. The CDR3 is 13 residues long. Trimming shortened V by 5 bases and J by 6 bases, and 13 bases separated the two germline ends. CDR3 DNA sequence: TGTGCCACCAGTGTAGGGAGTCGGTCCGAGCAGTACTTC. It yields the protein CATSVGSRSEQYF.

This clone came up once. The V and J genes are TRBV2 and TRBJ1-5; TRBD1 might be the D (6 bases). Germline lookup yields CDR1 SNHLY and CDR2 FYNNEI. The CDR3 extends over 14 amino acids. Trimming pared 4 bases from V and 3 bases from J, leaving 10 bases between. The DNA of the CDR3 is TGTGCCAGCAGTGTACAGGGTTCCAATCAGCCCCAGCATTTT. This sequence encodes CASSVQGSNQPQHF.

This chain connects TRBV7-2 to TRBJ2-4, with D perhaps TRBD1 (6 bases). Trimming removed 1 base at V and 5 bases at J, with 9 bases between. The germline V gene encodes CDR1 SGHTA and CDR2 FQGNSA. The CDR3 is 14 amino acids. The CDR3 loop is CASSLGTVQNIQYF. DNA of the CDR3: TGTGCCAGCAGCTTAGGGACAGTCCAAAACATTCAGTACTTC.